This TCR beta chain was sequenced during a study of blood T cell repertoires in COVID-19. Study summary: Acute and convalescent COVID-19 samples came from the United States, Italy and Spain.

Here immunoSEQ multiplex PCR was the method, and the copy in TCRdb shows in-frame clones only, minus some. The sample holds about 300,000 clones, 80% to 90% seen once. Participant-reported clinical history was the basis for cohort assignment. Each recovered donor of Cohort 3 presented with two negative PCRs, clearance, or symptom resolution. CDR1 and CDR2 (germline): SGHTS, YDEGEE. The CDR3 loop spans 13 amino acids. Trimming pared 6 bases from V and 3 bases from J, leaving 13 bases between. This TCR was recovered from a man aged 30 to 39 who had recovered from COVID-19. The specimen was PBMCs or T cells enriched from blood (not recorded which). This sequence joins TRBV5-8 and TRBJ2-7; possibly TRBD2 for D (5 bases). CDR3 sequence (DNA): TGTGCCAGCATACGGGGTATCGACTACGAGCAGTACTTC. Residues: CASIRGIDYEQYF.